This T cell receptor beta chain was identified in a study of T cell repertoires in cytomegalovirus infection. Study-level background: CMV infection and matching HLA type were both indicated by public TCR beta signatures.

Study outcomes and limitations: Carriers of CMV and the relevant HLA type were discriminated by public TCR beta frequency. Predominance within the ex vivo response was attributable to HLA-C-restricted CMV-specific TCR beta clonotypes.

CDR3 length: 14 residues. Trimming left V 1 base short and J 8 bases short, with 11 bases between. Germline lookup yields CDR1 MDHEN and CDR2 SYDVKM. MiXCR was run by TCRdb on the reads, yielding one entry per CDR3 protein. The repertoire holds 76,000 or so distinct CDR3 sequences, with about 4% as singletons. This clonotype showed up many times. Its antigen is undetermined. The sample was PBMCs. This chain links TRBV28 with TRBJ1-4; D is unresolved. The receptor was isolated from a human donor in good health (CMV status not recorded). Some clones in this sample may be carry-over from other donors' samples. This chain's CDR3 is CASSLSPGNEKLFF. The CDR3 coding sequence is TGTGCCAGCAGTTTATCTCCGGGAAACGAAAAACTGTTTTTT. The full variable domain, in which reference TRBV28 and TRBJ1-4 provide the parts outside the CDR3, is DVKVTQSSRYLVKRTGEKVFLECVQDMDHENMFWYRQDPGLGLRLIYFSYDVKMKEKGDIPEGYSVSREKKERFSLILESASTNQTSMYLCASSLSPGNEKLFFGSGTQLSVL.